This TCR beta chain was captured by sequencing in a study of blood T cells in healthy people across ages. Regarding the study as a whole: Calculation of diversity from one million T cells yielded estimates considered to be underestimates. Per million T cells, the diversity of TCR beta decreased roughly linearly as age advanced.

A remark on this clonotype: Its specificity is not known.

The germline CDR1 and CDR2 sequences are LGHNA and YNFKEQ. The CDR3 totals 16 residues. The V and J ends lost 7 bases and 7 bases, in that order; junction bases with no gene match: 12. Primers used in a second PCR of roughly 6 to 11 cycles were a sample-barcoded 5' primer and a J-beta primer mix. Each of the cDNA molecules was tagged by a template-switch adaptor with 12 random nucleotides. A single record per CDR3 protein comes from TCRdb applying MiXCR to the 5' RACE reads. The table has 1.5 million to 2 million distinct CDR3 sequences, 35% to 50% seen once. The sample was blood. The receptor was isolated from a human donor in good health. The J gene is TRBJ2-3, the V gene TRBV4-2; 12 nucleotides match TRBD2. The CDR3 DNA sequence: TGTGCCAGCACTCCCCCCTGGACTAGCGGGGTACATACGCAGTATTTT. Translated: CASTPPWTSGVHTQYF.